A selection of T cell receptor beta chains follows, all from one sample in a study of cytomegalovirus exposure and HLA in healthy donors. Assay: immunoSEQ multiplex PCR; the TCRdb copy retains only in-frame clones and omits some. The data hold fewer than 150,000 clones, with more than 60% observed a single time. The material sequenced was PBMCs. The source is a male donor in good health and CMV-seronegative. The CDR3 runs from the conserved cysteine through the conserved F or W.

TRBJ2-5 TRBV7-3 CASSSLLRLGRQETQYF
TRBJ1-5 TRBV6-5 CASSYSRGEMNQPQHF
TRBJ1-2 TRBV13 CASTPTGLYGYTF
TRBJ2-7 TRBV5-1 CASSWTQTGFSHEQYF
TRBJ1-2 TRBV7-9 CASSLQRGGYGYTF
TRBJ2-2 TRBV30 CAWSVRWDSENTGELFF
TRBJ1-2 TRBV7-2 CASSLEVQVYGYTF
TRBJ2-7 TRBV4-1 CASSQGGQDYEQYF
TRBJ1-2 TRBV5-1 CASSFWTGDGYTF
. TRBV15 CATSRVRLAGVGYEQYF
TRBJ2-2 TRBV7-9 CASSLAATANTGELFF
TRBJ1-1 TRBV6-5 CATNRGRVTEAFF
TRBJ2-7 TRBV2 CASITSGGENEQYF
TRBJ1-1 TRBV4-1 CASSQEYSLNTEAFF
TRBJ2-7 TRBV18 CASSPDARGHEQYF
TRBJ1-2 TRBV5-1 CASSLSTGDYGYTF